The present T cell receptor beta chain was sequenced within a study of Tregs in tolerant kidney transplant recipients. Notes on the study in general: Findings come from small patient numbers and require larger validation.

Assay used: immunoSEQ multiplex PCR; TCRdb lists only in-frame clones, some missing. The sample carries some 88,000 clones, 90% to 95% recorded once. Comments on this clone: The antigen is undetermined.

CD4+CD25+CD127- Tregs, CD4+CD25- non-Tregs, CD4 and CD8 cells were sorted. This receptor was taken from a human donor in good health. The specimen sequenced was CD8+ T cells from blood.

In nucleotides, the CDR3 is TGTGCCAGCAGTAATCAAGGGGTACCGAACACTGAAGCTTTCTTT. Its protein product is CASSNQGVPNTEAFF. This chain links TRBV6-5 with TRBJ1-1; D may be TRBD1 (5 bases). V lost 5 bases to trimming and J lost 1 base, with 14 bases between them. Per germline, CDR1 MNHEY and CDR2 SVGAGI. The length of the CDR3 is 15 residues.